A single sample is the source of the 19 T cell receptor beta chains below, sequenced in a study of CD8+CD57+ T cells in acquired aplastic anemia. Investigators profiled TCR beta VDJ and CDR3 from genomic DNA template. TCRdb re-derived calls from the reads in MiXCR, one entry per CDR3 protein. The table lists around 140,000 distinct CDR3 sequences, around two fifths of them singletons. The specimen sequenced was sorted CD4+, CD8+, or CD8+CD57+ T cells (not recorded which) from PBMCs. Every receptor here comes from a human donor in good health, serving as a control.

This clonotype was recorded at least ten times. This chain uses TRBV2 with TRBJ1-1, with 7 bases identical to TRBD1. The CDR3 length is 18 residues. J lost 1 base, V lost 7 bases, and 18 bases had no gene match. Germline V lookup: CDR1 SNHLY, CDR2 FYNNEI. The CDR3, as DNA: TGTGCCAGCACCCTTCCCGGGACAGTAGGGAGCCCGAACACTGAAGCTTTCTTT. It is translated as CASTLPGTVGSPNTEAFF.

Many counts were recorded for this clonotype. This rearrangement joins TRBV5-4 to TRBJ1-3; D not certain. CDR3 size: 14 residues. Trimming stripped 0 bases from V and 2 bases from J, with 6 bases between. Germline loops: CDR1 SGHNT, CDR2 YYREEE (reference sequence). CDR3 coding DNA: TGTGCCAGCAGCTTGGAGGCGGCTGGAAACACCATATATTTT. Its translation is CASSLEAAGNTIYF.

This clonotype has just one count. Since a much larger clone is just one base distant, this may be a read error. The chain carries TRBV7-2 and TRBJ2-5; D tentatively reads TRBD1 or TRBD2 (5 bases each). CDR3 size: 13 residues. Germline V gene lookup returns CDR1 SGHTA and CDR2 FQGNSA. The CDR3 DNA reads TGCGCCAGCAGCTGGGACGAACAAGAGACCCAGTACTTC. Its translation: CASSWDEQETQYF.

This clonotype was counted many times. The junction does not match germline at one end; this may be a read error. CDR3 bases: TGTGCCAACAGCTTAGAGCGACTAGCGGGAGTTGAAGAGCAGTTCTTC. This translates into CANSLERLAGVEEQFF. This chain links TRBV7-6 with TRBJ2-1; the match to TRBD2 covers 12 bases. The CDR3 is 16 amino acids. Germline CDR1 SGHVS, CDR2 FNYEAQ.

This clonotype was seen many times. The CDR3 region is CASSSGGLYGYTF. The DNA for the CDR3 is TGTGCCAGCAGTTCAGGGGGGCTGTACGGCTACACCTTC. The J gene is TRBJ1-2, the V gene TRBV6-6, with 7 bases identical to TRBD1. Trimming cost V 4 bases and J 8 bases; bases outside gene matches: 7. CDR3 length: 13 residues. Germline CDR1 MNHNY, CDR2 SVGAGI (reference sequence).

The J gene is TRBJ2-3, the V gene TRBV20-1, with 13 bases aligning to TRBD2. V dropped 2 bases and J dropped 5; count of bases not matched to a gene: 7. There are 16 residues in the CDR3. The germline gives CDR1 DFQATT, CDR2 SNEGSKA (reference sequence). Here the CDR3 DNA reads TGCAGTGCTAGATCGGGAACTAGCGGGGGGGGAGATACGCAGTATTTT. This translates into CSARSGTSGGGDTQYF.

Many counts were recorded for this clonotype. This sequence joins TRBV9 and TRBJ1-1, with no clear D. Germline V gene sequence: CDR1 SGDLS, CDR2 YYNGEE. V shed 1 base and J shed 0 bases, with 10 bases lying between them. This CDR3 comprises 15 residues. For the CDR3, the DNA is TGTGCCAGCAGCGTATCAGGCCTCATGAACACTGAAGCTTTCTTT. Protein sequence: CASSVSGLMNTEAFF.

The rearrangement links TRBV14 to TRBJ1-4, with D uncertain. V gave up 3 bases and J gave up 8 bases, with 19 bases separating them. CDR1 is SGHDN and CDR2 is FVKESK in the germline V gene. The CDR3 covers 16 residues. CDR3 nucleotides: TGTGCCAGCAGCCAGCCCCGGGCCGGCCGCTACGAAAAACTGTTTTTT. This sequence encodes CASSQPRAGRYEKLFF.

This clonotype occurred many times. This chain joins TRBV20-1 and TRBJ2-1; no clear D. CDR1 and CDR2 from the germline V gene are DFQATT and SNEGSKA (reference sequence). The CDR3 loop spans 14 amino acids. V was pared by 1 base and J by 2 bases, with 9 bases between. CDR3 sequence (DNA): TGCAGTGCTAGAGGGGAAGGAACCTACAATGAGCAGTTCTTC. Amino acid sequence: CSARGEGTYNEQFF.

This clonotype was counted ten times or more. The chain recombines TRBV6-1 with TRBJ1-3; TRBD1 agrees at 7 bases. V gave up 6 bases and J gave up 1 base; unmatched junction bases: 3. This CDR3 is 14 amino acids long. From germline, CDR1 is MNHNS and CDR2 SASEGT. CDR3 amino acids: CASRVTGSGNTIYF. The CDR3 coding sequence is TGTGCCAGCAGGGTGACAGGGTCTGGAAACACCATATATTTT.

This clonotype came up many times. The chain uses TRBV3-1 and TRBJ1-2, with D tentatively TRBD1 (6 bases). V was pared by 4 bases and J by 4 bases, with 10 bases between. The CDR3 is 13 amino acids. In germline, CDR1 is LGHDT, CDR2 YNNKEL (reference sequence). CDR3 sequence reads: CASSPTGRYGYTF. CDR3 in DNA: TGTGCCAGCAGCCCGACAGGTCGCTATGGCTACACCTTC.

There are many counts of this clonotype. The chain links TRBV9 to TRBJ1-2; D is unresolved. Trimming stripped 4 bases from V and 7 bases from J, with 17 bases between. The CDR3 runs 14 residues. Germline-derived CDR1 and CDR2 are SGDLS and YYNGEE. The CDR3 protein is CASSPWGDRGGYTF. In nucleotides, the CDR3 is TGTGCCAGCAGCCCATGGGGAGACCGTGGTGGCTACACCTTC.

This clonotype was recorded many times. V usage is TRBV11-2 and J usage is TRBJ2-1; D unclear. V lost 8 bases, J lost 4 bases, and 15 bases lay in between. CDR3 size: 14 residues. Germline loops: CDR1 SGHAT, CDR2 FQNNGV. CDR3 nucleotide sequence: TGTGCCAGCTCCCGTACAGCGACTTACAATGAGCAGTTCTTC. Amino acid sequence: CASSRTATYNEQFF.

This clonotype was picked up many times. The chain is built from TRBV7-8 and TRBJ2-7, with no clear D. This CDR3 has 16 amino acids. Germline V gives CDR1 SGHVS, CDR2 FQNEAQ. The V gene lost 0 bases and the J gene lost 3 bases, with 15 bases spanning the gap. The CDR3 DNA reads TGTGCCAGCAGCTTAGCGGTGTCCAGGTATCTCTACGAGCAGTACTTC. Its translation is CASSLAVSRYLYEQYF.

V is TRBV4-1 and J is TRBJ1-2; D is uncertain. The CDR3 has 14 residues. The germline V gene has CDR1 MGHRA and CDR2 YSYEKL. V was shortened by 1 base and J by 4 bases, with 10 bases between the two germline ends. In DNA form, the CDR3 reads TGCGCCAGCAGCCAAGGGGCTGGCAGCTATGGCTACACCTTC. Translation gives CASSQGAGSYGYTF.

This clonotype was counted a few times. V gene TRBV30 combines with J gene TRBJ1-1; a weak D match, TRBD1 (6 bases). CDR3 length: 14 amino acids. Trimming removed 5 bases from V and 3 bases from J, with 16 bases in between. The germline CDR1 and CDR2 sequences are GTSNPN and SVGIG (reference sequence). For the CDR3, the DNA is TGTGCCTGGCTGGGGGGGAGGGGGGACACTGAAGCTTTCTTT. It codes for CAWLGGRGDTEAFF.

This clonotype showed up just once. The CDR3 loop reads CASSTIRQDPNEQYF. CDR3 sequence (DNA): TGTGCCAGCAGTACTATTCGACAGGATCCGAACGAGCAGTACTTC. The chain recombines TRBV2 with TRBJ2-7, with TRBD1 as a possible D gene (6 bases). The CDR3 extends over 15 amino acids. Germline V lookup: CDR1 SNHLY, CDR2 FYNNEI. Trimming cost V 5 bases and J 5 bases, with 19 bases left between them.

The DNA of the CDR3 is TGTGCCAGTAGTATGGACAGAAATGAAAAACTGTTTTTT. Protein product: CASSMDRNEKLFF. The chain joins TRBV19 to TRBJ1-4; tentatively, D is TRBD1 (6 bases). Deletions cut 3 bases from V and 5 bases from J, with 7 bases between. CDR3 length: 13 residues. Germline values: CDR1 LNHDA, CDR2 SQIVND (reference sequence). Full variable domain (remainder filled in from reference TRBV19 and TRBJ1-4): DGGITQSPKYLFRKEGQNVTLSCEQNLNHDAMYWYRQDPGQGLRLIYYSQIVNDFQKGDIAEGYSVSREKKESFPLTVTSAQKNPTAFYLCASSMDRNEKLFFGSGTQLSVL.

The V and J genes are TRBV29-1 and TRBJ1-1, with D maybe TRBD1 (5 bases). The germline CDR1 and CDR2 sequences are SQVTM and ANQGSEA. This CDR3 contains 16 residues. The germline V and J ends were trimmed by 7 bases and 3 bases, with 24 bases remaining between them. CDR3 protein: CSALGQPKRGYTEAFF. The CDR3 bases are TGCAGCGCCCTGGGGCAGCCCAAGAGAGGGTACACTGAAGCTTTCTTT. The variable domain in full, with the rest retrieved from reference TRBV29-1 and TRBJ1-1, is SAVISQKPSRDICQRGTSLTIQCQVDSQVTMMFWYRQQPGQSLTLIATANQGSEATYESGFVIDKFPISRPNLTFSTLTVSNMSPEDSSIYLCSALGQPKRGYTEAFFGQGTRLTVV.